One and the same sample provided the 12 T cell receptor beta chains below, sequenced in a study of blood T cell repertoires in COVID-19. Measured with immunoSEQ multiplex PCR; TCRdb has only the in-frame clones, and not every one. The repertoire holds 150,000 to 200,000 clones, about 85% seen once, with about 22% in the top ten. Material for sequencing was peripheral blood. The receptors stem from a man in his 60s with active or convalescent COVID-19.

The chain is built from TRBV4-2 and TRBJ1-6; tentative D call: TRBD1 (5 bases). The V gene's germline CDR1 is LGHNA and CDR2 YNFKEQ. The CDR3 length is 11 residues. Trimming removed 0 bases at V and 19 bases at J, with 10 bases between. The CDR3 here is CASSQEGPLHF. DNA for the CDR3: TGTGCCAGCAGCCAAGAGGGGCCTTTACACTTT.

The chain employs TRBV10-2 and TRBJ1-2, with TRBD1 matching 9 bases. The CDR3 totals 12 residues. Trimming removed 5 bases from V and 6 bases from J; junction bases left unmatched: 1. Germline CDR1 is WSHSY and CDR2 is SAAADI. Here the CDR3 reads CASSRDRDGYTF. In DNA, the CDR3 is TGCGCCAGCAGTCGGGACAGGGATGGCTACACCTTC.

The chain employs TRBV7-9 and TRBJ2-1; tentatively, D is TRBD1 (6 bases). The CDR3 has 13 residues. Germline lookup yields CDR1 SEHNR and CDR2 FQNEAQ (reference sequence). The V gene lost 8 bases and the J gene lost 5 bases, with 13 bases spanning the gap. The CDR3 DNA is TGTGCCAGCCACCACGGACAGAACAATGAGCAGTTCTTC. Encoded protein: CASHHGQNNEQFF.

The chain links TRBV9 to TRBJ2-2; 7 bases match TRBD2. The V gene's germline CDR1 is SGDLS and CDR2 YYNGEE. The J segment lost 3 bases and the V segment lost 4 bases, leaving 6 bases of the junction unmatched. The CDR3 sequence is 15 residues long. CDR3 sequence: CASSKWGGDTGELFF. As DNA, the CDR3 is TGTGCCAGCAGCAAGTGGGGAGGGGACACCGGGGAGCTGTTTTTT.

The rearrangement links TRBV18 to TRBJ2-7; the match to TRBD1 covers 7 bases. Germline CDR1 is KGHSH and CDR2 is LQKENI. V shed 5 bases and J 3 bases; nucleotides not matched to a gene: 7. This CDR3 comprises 14 residues. The CDR3 region has the DNA TGTGCCAGCTCAAAGGGGACAGCCTTCTACGAGCAGTACTTC. This sequence encodes CASSKGTAFYEQYF.

The chain recombines TRBV29-1 with TRBJ1-1; TRBD1 is a possible D gene (6 bases). The CDR3 runs 11 residues. The germline CDR1 and CDR2 sequences are SQVTM and ANQGSEA. Trimming removed 6 bases from V and 10 bases from J, with 15 bases in between. CDR3 bases: TGCAGCGTACAGGGTGCCCAGGGAGCTTTCTTT. Translation gives CSVQGAQGAFF.

The chain is built from TRBV7-3 and TRBJ1-1; tentatively, D is TRBD1 (5 bases). Trimming cost V 2 bases and J 5 bases, with 12 bases left between them. The CDR3 is 14 amino acids. Germline CDR1 is SGHTA and CDR2 is FQGTGA. The chain's CDR3 is CASSLGMGQTEAFF. The CDR3 coding sequence is TGTGCCAGCAGCTTAGGCATGGGGCAGACTGAAGCTTTCTTT.

This clone was counted a few times. The CDR3 DNA sequence: TGCGCCACCAGCCCTAGCGGGGGCGGATCGGATACGCAGTATTTT. Residues: CATSPSGGGSDTQYF. This chain joins TRBV10-2 and TRBJ2-3; 10 bases fit TRBD2. From germline, CDR1 is WSHSY and CDR2 SAAADI. Losses at the gene ends were 10 bases for V and 6 bases for J; bases not matched to a gene: 13. The CDR3 has 15 residues.

V gene TRBV21-1 combines with J gene TRBJ1-2; the table's D gene call, TRBD1, was not cross checked with the DNA. TRBV21-1 is annotated as a pseudogene. The CDR3 length is 14 residues. The CDR3 DNA reads TGTGCCAGCAGCAAGGGACAGGGGGCAGACGGCTACACCTTC. Amino acids: CASSKGQGADGYTF.

The V gene is TRBV5-5, the J gene TRBJ2-5; 10 nucleotides match TRBD1. Germline lookup yields CDR1 SGHKS and CDR2 YYEKEE (reference sequence). V shed 4 bases and J 5 bases; nucleotides not matched to a gene: 8. The CDR3 covers 15 residues. CDR3 sequence reads: CASSLTGGAGETQYF. DNA of the CDR3: TGTGCCAGCAGCCTGACAGGGGGCGCGGGGGAGACCCAGTACTTC.

This clone was counted once. The chain combines TRBV12-3 or TRBV12-4 with TRBJ2-2; D is possibly TRBD1 (6 bases). V was shortened by 4 bases and J by 7 bases, with 10 bases between the two germline ends. There are 13 residues in the CDR3. The CDR3 region has the DNA TGTGCCAGCAGTTCGACAGGTTACGGGGAGCTGTTTTTT. Protein product: CASSSTGYGELFF.

This clone was observed a few times. The chain combines TRBV10-3 with TRBJ1-2; D is uncertain. The CDR3 extends over 11 amino acids. The V end lost 9 bases, the J end lost 8 bases, and 13 bases lay between the germline ends. The germline gives CDR1 ENHRY, CDR2 SYGVKD. CDR3 residues: CAIRASGGYTF. The CDR3 bases are TGTGCCATTCGAGCCTCCGGGGGCTACACCTTC.